This note documents a single T cell receptor (beta chain) sequence. The target of this receptor is not known. Within one base of it there is no much larger clone, and no base qualities were kept. This entry belongs to a study of blood T cells in healthy people across ages (dated by TCRdb to 2013 to 2016). In terms of the full investigation: In model experiments, template switching captured about one uniquely barcoded TCR beta cDNA molecule for every two T cells. Two additional independent replicas of 1 million unique cDNA reads from the same blood draw were analyzed for two donors (one aged 18 to 29 and one aged 80 or older). Age-related changes in TCR beta repertoire diversity were measured in the study by deep sequencing normalized with unique cDNA molecular identifiers. The donors were split into four age groups: young (average about 16 years), middle-aged (about 40), aged (approximately 60) and long-lived (approximately 80). To avoid experimental bias, donors of different ages were spread randomly across the sequencing lanes.

Library creation used 5' RACE. Sequencer: Illumina HiSeq 2500. A second PCR of roughly 6 to 11 cycles was run with a J-beta primer mix and a sample-barcoded 5' primer. A unique molecular identifier was introduced onto each TCR beta cDNA molecule by a template-switch 5' adaptor carrying 12 random nucleotides. Each sample yielded at least 3 million CDR3-containing paired-end reads. First-strand cDNA was synthesized from all RNA with the Mint cDNA synthesis kit, primed by a TRBC-specific oligonucleotide. After uracil-DNA glycosylase treatment, a first 18-cycle PCR used universal primers M1SS and BC2_uni_R on all cDNA. In the original analysis: For normalization, 1 million high-quality reads, each with a distinct molecular identifier, were randomly selected from each sample. Reads sharing molecular identifiers were discarded rather than binned into consensus sequences. CDR3 identification, clonotype clustering and error correction used MiTCR with a Q25 quality threshold and the strictest error-elimination algorithm. A nonparametric unseen species model with Euler transformation was used to estimate lower-bound total TCR beta diversity. Using fastp at Q25 and MiXCR, TCRdb reprocessed the public reads and kept productive beta chains. Under each unique CDR3 protein, matching rows form one entry showing the most common genes and DNA. None of the V and J calls come from the authors' own analysis; TCRdb made them. Present in this sample are 910,000 or so distinct CDR3 sequences, roughly half of which were seen just once. About 22% of the sample rests with the top ten.

Relative to germline, V is 7 bases shorter and J is 2 bases shorter, with 12 bases between their ends. Measured from the cysteine to the phenylalanine, the CDR3 is 13 residues long. This entry keeps only the CDR3 DNA: 39 bases, framed from base 1. Taken from the germline V gene, the CDR1 and CDR2 loops are SQVTM and ANQGSEA. Summary of the overall study and its limitations: Because profiling used bulk unsorted PBMCs, naive and antigen-experienced compartments could not be compared conclusively. Compared with the aged group, the long-lived group had more naive CD4+ T cells, fewer expanded clones and increased TCR diversity, a pattern suggesting age selection. The CMV infection status of donors was not known, potentially confounding age-related changes in expanded clonotypes. Estimates of total diversity based on one million sequenced T cells were regarded as lower bounds and as underestimates. Observed TCR beta diversity per million T cells fell roughly linearly with age, and a significant reduction was already apparent by age roughly 41. There was a strong correlation between observed TCR beta diversity and the percentage of naive T cells measured by flow cytometry.

Donors were 39 systemically healthy Caucasian individuals from Russia aged roughly 6 to 90 years. Around 10 milliliters of peripheral blood were drawn from each donor into EDTA-treated Vacutainer tubes. Ficoll-Paque density-gradient centrifugation was used to isolate PBMCs, with at least 7 million per sample. Trizol reagent was used to extract total RNA from the PBMCs, yielding at least 6 micrograms per sample. The percentages of naive CD45RAhigh/CD27high T cells were determined by flow cytometry on a PBMC aliquot from every donor. Specimen: blood. The sequence was obtained from a woman aged 55-75 years in good health. The chain employs TRBV29-1 and TRBJ2-1, and the D gene may be TRBD1, 6 bases matching. CDR3 reads: CSGGNRAYNEQFF. In nucleotide form, the sequence is TGCAGCGGGGGGAACAGGGCCTACAATGAGCAGTTCTTC.